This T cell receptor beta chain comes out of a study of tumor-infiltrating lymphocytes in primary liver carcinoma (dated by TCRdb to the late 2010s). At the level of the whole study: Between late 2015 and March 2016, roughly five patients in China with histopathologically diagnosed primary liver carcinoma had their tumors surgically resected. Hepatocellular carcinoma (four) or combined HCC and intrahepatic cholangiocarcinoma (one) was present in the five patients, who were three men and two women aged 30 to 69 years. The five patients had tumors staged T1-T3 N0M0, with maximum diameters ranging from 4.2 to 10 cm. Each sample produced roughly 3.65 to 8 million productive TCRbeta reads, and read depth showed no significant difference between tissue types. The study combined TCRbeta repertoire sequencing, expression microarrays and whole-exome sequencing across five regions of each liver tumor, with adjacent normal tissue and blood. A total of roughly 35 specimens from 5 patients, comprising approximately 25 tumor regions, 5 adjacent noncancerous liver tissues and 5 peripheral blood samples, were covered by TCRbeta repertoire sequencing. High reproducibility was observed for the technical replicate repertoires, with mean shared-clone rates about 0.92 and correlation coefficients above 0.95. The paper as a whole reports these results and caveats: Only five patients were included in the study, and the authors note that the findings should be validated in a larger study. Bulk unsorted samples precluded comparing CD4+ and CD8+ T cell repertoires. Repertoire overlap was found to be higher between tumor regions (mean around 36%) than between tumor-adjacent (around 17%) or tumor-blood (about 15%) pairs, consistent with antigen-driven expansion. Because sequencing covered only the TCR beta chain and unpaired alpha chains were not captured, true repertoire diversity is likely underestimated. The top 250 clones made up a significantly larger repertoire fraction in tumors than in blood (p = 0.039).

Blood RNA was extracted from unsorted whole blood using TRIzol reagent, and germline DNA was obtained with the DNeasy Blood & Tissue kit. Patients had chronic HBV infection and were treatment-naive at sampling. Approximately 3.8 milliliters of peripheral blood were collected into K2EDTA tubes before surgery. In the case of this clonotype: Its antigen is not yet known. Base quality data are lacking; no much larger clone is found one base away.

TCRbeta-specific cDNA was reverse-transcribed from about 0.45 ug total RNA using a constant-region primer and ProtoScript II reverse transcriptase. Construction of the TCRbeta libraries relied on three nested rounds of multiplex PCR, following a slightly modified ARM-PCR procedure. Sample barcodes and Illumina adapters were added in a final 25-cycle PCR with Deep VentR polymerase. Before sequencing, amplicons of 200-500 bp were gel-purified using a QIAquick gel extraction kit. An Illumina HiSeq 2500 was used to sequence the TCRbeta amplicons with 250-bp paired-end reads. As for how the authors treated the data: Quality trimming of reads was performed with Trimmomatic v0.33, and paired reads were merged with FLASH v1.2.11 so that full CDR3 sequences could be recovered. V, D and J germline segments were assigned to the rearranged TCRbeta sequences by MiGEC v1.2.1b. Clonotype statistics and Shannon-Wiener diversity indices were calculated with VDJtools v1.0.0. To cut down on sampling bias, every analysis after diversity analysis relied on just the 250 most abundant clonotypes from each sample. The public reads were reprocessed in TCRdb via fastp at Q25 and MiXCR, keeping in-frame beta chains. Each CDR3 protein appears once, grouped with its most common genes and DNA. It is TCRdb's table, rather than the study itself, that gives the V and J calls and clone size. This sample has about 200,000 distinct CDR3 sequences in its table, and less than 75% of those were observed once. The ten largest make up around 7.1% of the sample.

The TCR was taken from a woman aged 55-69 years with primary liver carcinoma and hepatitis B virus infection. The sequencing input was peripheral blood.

The nucleotides are TGTGCCAGCATCTGGACTAGTGGGACAGAGCAGTTCTTC. Its protein product is CASIWTSGTEQFF. The V and J segments used are TRBV11-2 and TRBJ2-1; TRBD2 could be the D gene, as 7 bases match. The germline V gene sets CDR1 to SGHAT and CDR2 to FQNNGV. The CDR3 contains 13 residues, cysteine and phenylalanine counted. Kept here is only the CDR3 DNA, which spans 39 bases and is read in frame from base 1. The trim is 7 bases for V and 10 bases for J, with a gap of 17 bases between the germline ends.